A single T cell receptor (beta chain) is shown here with its context. Trimming cost V 4 bases and J 1 base; bases outside gene matches: 4. Germline V lookup: CDR1 SGHVS, CDR2 FNYEAQ. The CDR3 is 15 amino acids. This entry comes from a study of blood T cell repertoires in COVID-19. Original data processing: For nucleated cells, counts were estimated from reference gene primer amplification. The data were produced by immunoSEQ multiplex PCR, yet TCRdb's version contains in-frame clones alone and is incomplete. V, J and clone size were drawn from that table, and D and trimming were deduced from the DNA. The table lists 200,000 to 250,000 clones, about 91% of them singletons.

The chain links TRBV7-6 to TRBJ1-3; TRBD1 matches 7 bases. This TCR was sampled from a man aged 18 to 30 with active or convalescent COVID-19. Sequenced input: peripheral blood. CDR3 loop: CASSSVQGSGNTIYF. For the CDR3, the DNA is TGTGCCAGCAGCTCTGTACAGGGGTCTGGAAACACCATATATTTT. Full variable domain (rest looked up from reference TRBV7-6 and TRBJ1-3): GAGVSQSPRYKVTKRGQDVALRCDPISGHVSLYWYRQALGQGPEFLTYFNYEAQQDKSGLPNDRFSAERPEGSISTLTIQRTEQRDSAMYRCASSSVQGSGNTIYFGEGSWLTVV.